A selection of T cell receptor beta chains follows, all from one sample in a study of blood T cell repertoires in COVID-19. Measured with immunoSEQ multiplex PCR; TCRdb has only the in-frame clones, and not every one. The data show roughly 520,000 clones, roughly 90% seen once. The sample taken for sequencing was PBMCs or T cells enriched from blood (not recorded which). The receptors derive from a woman between 40 and 50 years old who had recovered from COVID-19. The CDR3 runs from the conserved cysteine through the conserved F or W. Each record gives: clone size, D gene, V gene, J gene, CDR3 protein, CDR3 DNA. D genes are given only for firm matches. For some rows the clone size is stated as once, few or many, or as a class when expanded; others skip it.

abundance: -; d_gene: TRBD1; v_gene: TRBV10-3; j_gene: TRBJ2-1; CDR3aa: CAISGNRDRGVIDEQFF; CDR3nt: TGTGCCATCAGTGGCAACCGGGACAGGGGTGTAATCGATGAGCAGTTCTTC
abundance: -; d_gene: TRBD2; v_gene: TRBV7-9; j_gene: TRBJ2-3; CDR3aa: CASSTVAGGVTDTQYF; CDR3nt: TGTGCCAGCAGCACAGTAGCGGGAGGTGTTACAGATACGCAGTATTTT
abundance: -; d_gene: -; v_gene: TRBV18; j_gene: TRBJ2-7; CDR3aa: CASSPPNTGNLEQYF; CDR3nt: TGTGCCAGCTCACCACCAAATACAGGGAACCTGGAGCAGTACTTC
abundance: -; d_gene: TRBD2; v_gene: TRBV5-1; j_gene: TRBJ2-1; CDR3aa: CASSSGLAGGPYNEQFF; CDR3nt: TGCGCCAGCAGCTCGGGACTAGCGGGAGGGCCATACAATGAGCAGTTCTTC
abundance: -; d_gene: -; v_gene: TRBV19; j_gene: TRBJ2-1; CDR3aa: CASSPDREGYNEQFF; CDR3nt: TGTGCCAGTAGTCCGGACAGGGAGGGCTACAATGAGCAGTTCTTC
abundance: -; d_gene: -; v_gene: TRBV9; j_gene: TRBJ2-7; CDR3aa: CASSVEDSLREQYF; CDR3nt: TGTGCCAGCAGCGTAGAAGACTCCCTAAGGGAGCAGTACTTC
abundance: -; d_gene: TRBD1; v_gene: TRBV19; j_gene: TRBJ2-2; CDR3aa: CASRFGQGSVGELFF; CDR3nt: TGTGCCAGTAGATTCGGACAGGGGAGCGTCGGGGAGCTGTTTTTT
abundance: -; d_gene: TRBD1; v_gene: TRBV6-1; j_gene: TRBJ1-1; CDR3aa: CASSERGQGRGNTEAFF; CDR3nt: TGTGCCAGCAGTGAAAGGGGACAGGGGCGGGGAAACACTGAAGCTTTCTTT
abundance: few; d_gene: -; v_gene: TRBV7-8; j_gene: TRBJ1-2; CDR3aa: CASSPGGYTF; CDR3nt: TGTGCCAGCAGCCCAGGGGGCTACACCTTC
abundance: -; d_gene: -; v_gene: TRBV19; j_gene: TRBJ2-5; CDR3aa: CASSILGRETQYF; CDR3nt: TGTGCCAGTAGTATCCTGGGCAGGGAGACCCAGTACTTC
abundance: -; d_gene: TRBD2; v_gene: TRBV10-3; j_gene: TRBJ2-1; CDR3aa: CAISESRRLAVPNEQFF; CDR3nt: TGTGCCATCAGTGAGTCAAGGCGACTAGCCGTACCAAATGAGCAGTTCTTC
abundance: -; d_gene: TRBD2; v_gene: TRBV11-2; j_gene: TRBJ2-1; CDR3aa: CASSLDFRASGYNEQFF; CDR3nt: TGTGCCAGCAGCTTAGATTTCCGGGCTAGCGGCTACAATGAGCAGTTCTTC
abundance: -; d_gene: TRBD2; v_gene: TRBV9; j_gene: TRBJ2-7; CDR3aa: CASSVGEGPYEQYF; CDR3nt: TGTGCCAGCAGCGTCGGGGAGGGCCCCTACGAGCAGTACTTC
abundance: -; d_gene: -; v_gene: TRBV11-2; j_gene: TRBJ2-6; CDR3aa: CASSPIQRGTGANVLTF; CDR3nt: TGTGCCAGCAGCCCAATTCAAAGGGGAACGGGGGCCAACGTCCTGACTTTC
abundance: -; d_gene: -; v_gene: TRBV18; j_gene: TRBJ1-5; CDR3aa: CASSPGSGYNQPQHF; CDR3nt: TGTGCCAGCTCACCAGGATCAGGGTACAATCAGCCCCAGCATTTT
abundance: -; d_gene: -; v_gene: TRBV9; j_gene: TRBJ2-1; CDR3aa: CASSVVGGLYNEQFF; CDR3nt: TGTGCCAGCAGCGTAGTAGGCGGCCTATACAATGAGCAGTTCTTC
abundance: -; d_gene: -; v_gene: TRBV28; j_gene: TRBJ2-5; CDR3aa: CASSFQGLETQYF; CDR3nt: TGTGCCAGCAGTTTCCAGGGATTGGAGACCCAGTACTTC
abundance: once; d_gene: TRBD2; v_gene: TRBV6-2/TRBV6-3; j_gene: TRBJ2-1; CDR3aa: CASSYRPGLEYEQFF; CDR3nt: TGTGCCAGCAGTTACAGGCCGGGACTAGAGTATGAGCAGTTCTTC
abundance: -; d_gene: -; v_gene: TRBV24-1; j_gene: TRBJ2-5; CDR3aa: CATSDSRGTQETQYF; CDR3nt: TGTGCCACCAGTGATTCCCGGGGGACCCAAGAGACCCAGTACTTC
abundance: -; d_gene: TRBD2; v_gene: TRBV7-9; j_gene: TRBJ2-2; CDR3aa: CASSARGGTGELFF; CDR3nt: TGTGCCAGCAGCGCACGGGGGGGCACCGGGGAGCTGTTTTTT
abundance: -; d_gene: TRBD1; v_gene: TRBV7-2; j_gene: TRBJ2-5; CDR3aa: CASSRGQGAEETQYF; CDR3nt: TGTGCCAGCAGCCGCGGACAGGGGGCTGAGGAGACCCAGTACTTC
abundance: -; d_gene: -; v_gene: TRBV19; j_gene: TRBJ2-5; CDR3aa: CASRSITGSHQSAQYF; CDR3nt: TGTGCCAGTAGGTCGATAACGGGAAGCCACCAGAGTGCCCAGTACTTC
abundance: -; d_gene: -; v_gene: TRBV7-2; j_gene: TRBJ2-7; CDR3aa: CASSNNRAAYEQYF; CDR3nt: TGTGCCAGCAGCAATAACAGGGCCGCCTACGAGCAGTACTTC
abundance: -; d_gene: TRBD1; v_gene: TRBV5-1; j_gene: TRBJ2-7; CDR3aa: CASSLGFRDRVHEQYF; CDR3nt: TGCGCCAGCAGCTTGGGATTCCGGGACAGGGTCCACGAGCAGTACTTC
abundance: -; d_gene: -; v_gene: TRBV6-1; j_gene: TRBJ2-7; CDR3aa: CASSESIALGEQYF; CDR3nt: TGTGCCAGCAGTGAAAGTATAGCACTCGGCGAGCAGTACTTC
abundance: -; d_gene: -; v_gene: TRBV2; j_gene: TRBJ1-1; CDR3aa: CASSGQANTEAFF; CDR3nt: TGTGCCAGCAGTGGGCAGGCCAACACTGAAGCTTTCTTT
abundance: -; d_gene: -; v_gene: TRBV27; j_gene: TRBJ2-1; CDR3aa: CASMRTDNEQFF; CDR3nt: TGTGCCAGCATGCGAACGGACAATGAGCAGTTCTTC
abundance: -; d_gene: -; v_gene: TRBV27; j_gene: TRBJ2-7; CDR3aa: CASSSRTRGEQYF; CDR3nt: TGTGCCAGCAGTTCGAGAACGCGGGGCGAGCAGTACTTC
abundance: -; d_gene: TRBD2; v_gene: TRBV5-4; j_gene: TRBJ2-3; CDR3aa: CASSPKHGLAETDTQYF; CDR3nt: TGTGCCAGCAGCCCCAAGCACGGACTAGCGGAGACAGATACGCAGTATTTT
abundance: -; d_gene: -; v_gene: TRBV19; j_gene: TRBJ2-7; CDR3aa: CASSMGHLIYEQYF; CDR3nt: TGTGCCAGTAGTATGGGACATTTGATCTACGAGCAGTACTTC
abundance: once; d_gene: TRBD1; v_gene: TRBV2; j_gene: TRBJ1-2; CDR3aa: CASIIYGQGGYTF; CDR3nt: TGTGCCAGCATTATTTACGGACAGGGGGGCTACACCTTC
abundance: few; d_gene: -; v_gene: TRBV4-1; j_gene: TRBJ1-1; CDR3aa: CASSPGVLSTEAFF; CDR3nt: TGCGCCAGCAGCCCAGGGGTTTTAAGCACTGAAGCTTTCTTT
abundance: -; d_gene: -; v_gene: TRBV19; j_gene: TRBJ1-4; CDR3aa: CASSIGGQNEKLFF; CDR3nt: TGTGCCAGTAGTATTGGAGGACAGAATGAAAAACTGTTTTTT
abundance: once; d_gene: -; v_gene: TRBV5-1; j_gene: TRBJ2-2; CDR3aa: CASSSRISTGELFF; CDR3nt: TGCGCCAGCAGCTCCAGAATATCAACCGGGGAGCTGTTTTTT
abundance: -; d_gene: -; v_gene: TRBV7-2; j_gene: TRBJ1-2; CDR3aa: CASSLVGRDYGYTF; CDR3nt: TGTGCCAGCAGCTTAGTCGGGAGGGATTATGGCTACACCTTC
abundance: -; d_gene: -; v_gene: TRBV27; j_gene: TRBJ1-2; CDR3aa: CASSFAGSGYTF; CDR3nt: TGTGCCAGCAGTTTTGCGGGATCTGGCTACACCTTC
abundance: -; d_gene: -; v_gene: TRBV5-4; j_gene: TRBJ1-2; CDR3aa: CASSLGQAGNYGYTF; CDR3nt: TGTGCCAGCAGCTTGGGGCAGGCTGGGAACTATGGCTACACCTTC
abundance: -; d_gene: TRBD1; v_gene: TRBV27; j_gene: TRBJ1-1; CDR3aa: CASSFGQGVTEAFF; CDR3nt: TGTGCCAGCAGTTTCGGACAGGGGGTCACTGAAGCTTTCTTT
abundance: -; d_gene: -; v_gene: TRBV6-2/TRBV6-3; j_gene: TRBJ2-7; CDR3aa: CASSYWADEFSYEQYF; CDR3nt: TGTGCCAGCAGTTATTGGGCAGACGAGTTCTCCTACGAGCAGTACTTC
abundance: -; d_gene: -; v_gene: TRBV7-2; j_gene: TRBJ1-2; CDR3aa: CASSLSSGPWRGGYTF; CDR3nt: TGTGCCAGCAGCTTAAGTTCGGGCCCCTGGAGGGGTGGCTACACCTTC
abundance: -; d_gene: TRBD2; v_gene: TRBV19; j_gene: TRBJ2-7; CDR3aa: CASKTASGGFYEQYF; CDR3nt: TGTGCCAGTAAAACCGCTAGCGGGGGGTTCTACGAGCAGTACTTC
abundance: -; d_gene: -; v_gene: TRBV27; j_gene: TRBJ2-7; CDR3aa: CASSLSPPGARYEQYF; CDR3nt: TGTGCCAGCAGTTTATCCCCCCCTGGGGCGAGATACGAGCAGTACTTC
abundance: -; d_gene: -; v_gene: TRBV10-1; j_gene: TRBJ1-1; CDR3aa: CASILGEGKTEAFF; CDR3nt: TGCGCCAGCATCCTTGGGGAGGGGAAGACTGAAGCTTTCTTT
abundance: -; d_gene: -; v_gene: TRBV30; j_gene: TRBJ2-6; CDR3aa: CAWSTGSGANVLTF; CDR3nt: TGTGCCTGGAGTACAGGGTCTGGGGCCAACGTCCTGACTTTC
abundance: -; d_gene: TRBD1; v_gene: TRBV10-3; j_gene: TRBJ2-7; CDR3aa: CAISAGGDEQYF; CDR3nt: TGTGCCATCAGTGCAGGGGGAGACGAGCAGTACTTC
abundance: -; d_gene: TRBD1; v_gene: TRBV19; j_gene: TRBJ1-2; CDR3aa: CASSPTGGARGYTF; CDR3nt: TGTGCCAGTAGCCCGACAGGGGGCGCGAGAGGCTACACCTTC
abundance: few; d_gene: -; v_gene: TRBV4-3; j_gene: TRBJ2-2; CDR3aa: CASSQDSAGGLFF; CDR3nt: TGCGCCAGCAGCCAAGACTCCGCCGGAGGGCTGTTTTTT
abundance: -; d_gene: -; v_gene: TRBV18; j_gene: TRBJ1-4; CDR3aa: CASSPRATNEKLFF; CDR3nt: TGTGCCAGCTCACCGAGGGCAACTAATGAAAAACTGTTTTTT
abundance: once; d_gene: TRBD2; v_gene: TRBV19; j_gene: TRBJ2-7; CDR3aa: CASSIGGPKLAGERFVYEQYF; CDR3nt: TGTGCCAGTAGTATAGGGGGGCCAAAACTAGCGGGAGAACGGTTCGTCTACGAGCAGTACTTC
abundance: -; d_gene: -; v_gene: TRBV6-2/TRBV6-3; j_gene: TRBJ2-5; CDR3aa: CASSRTSVGADQETQYF; CDR3nt: TGTGCCAGCAGTCGCACCTCTGTCGGAGCGGACCAAGAGACCCAGTACTTC